The clone carrying this T cell receptor beta chain turned up a few times. The sample comes from a study of shared clonotypes between healthy human individuals. Study background: Donors consisted of two women and a few men between 18 and 49.

The repertoire was sequenced with immunoSEQ multiplex PCR; TCRdb's copy has only in-frame clones and lacks some. The sample holds about 100,000 clones; 60% to 75% are singletons and the top ten take around half. Combination of CD45RO+ cells with CCR7-negative CD45RA+ TemRA cells was used for CD8 memory. This CDR3 spans 14 amino acids. Trimming removed 7 bases at V and 2 bases at J, with 9 bases between. Germline assignment: CDR1 SNHLY and CDR2 FYNNEI. This chain uses TRBV2 with TRBJ2-6, with no clear D. What was sequenced was memory CD8+ T cells sorted from blood. Subset here: CD45RO+ cells pooled with CCR7-negative TemRA cells. This receptor was identified in a man aged 25-45 years in good health. The CDR3, as DNA: TGTGCCAGCATTCGGAGTCCTGGGGCCAACGTCCTGACTTTC. It specifies CASIRSPGANVLTF.